This T cell receptor beta chain was sequenced during a study of regulatory T cells in long-lasting Graves disease. This clonotype was counted between two and nine times. From germline, CDR1 is SGHAT and CDR2 FQNNGV. Trimming took off 5 bases at V and 2 bases at J, with 10 bases between the two ends. The CDR3 is 13 residues long. Time point given: newly diagnosed GD, antithyroid drugs for less than 3 months. Researchers made the TCR library from RNA that was extracted from PBMCs. EDTA tubes held 8 to 10 milliliters of peripheral blood from each patient. The authors built TCR beta libraries using iRepertoire HTBI primers and Arm-PCR of CDR3 regions. TCRdb used MiXCR to reprocess the multiplex PCR reads, holding one entry per CDR3 protein. In the table there are around 320,000 distinct CDR3 sequences, around 17% of which are singletons. Another study also made use of these data, one on T cells in Graves' hyperthyroidism and ophthalmopathy. In that study: Blood samples included most of the expanded thyroid clonotypes exceeding 0.001.

This sequence originates from a man aged 35 to 55 with Graves disease. V usage is TRBV11-2 and J usage is TRBJ2-7; weak D call: TRBD1 (5 bases). The sample consisted of peripheral blood mononuclear cells (PBMCs), taken at new diagnosis, from a patient treated with antithyroid drugs. CDR3 DNA sequence: TGTGCCAGCAGCAATGGGGCTACCTACGAGCAGTACTTC. It yields the protein CASSNGATYEQYF.